This T cell receptor (beta chain) originates from a study of blood T cell repertoires in COVID-19 (dated by TCRdb to 2018 to 2021). Regarding the study in general: Samples covering the acute and convalescent phases of COVID-19 were provided by collaborators in the United States, Italy and Spain. Deeply sampled blood TCRbeta repertoires from subjects exposed to, actively infected with, or recovered from COVID-19 were included in the dataset. The prospective study material was composed of cDNA or gDNA derived from T cells, B-cell-depleted T cells, or PBMCs. The samples were drawn from the first 160 participants of the ongoing ImmuneRACE study and from some 1,300 subjects provided by 6 global collaborators. Nearly every sample came with metadata listing a de-identified subject ID, COVID-19 status, age in years and sex. The repertoires were made available in a free public database intended to serve as a resource for research on the immune response to SARS-CoV-2. HLA class I and class II types, where available, came from metadata supplied by the sample provider rather than from assay-based typing.

Overall results and qualifications from the work: The amount of clinical and demographic metadata varied by source and participant and was provided uncurated.

Comments on this clone: Its antigen specificity is not known. No base qualities exist here, and no much larger clone lies one base off it.

V is trimmed back by 7 bases and J by 4 bases, and the junction contains 9 bases that no gene match accounts for. CDR1 and CDR2 were assigned from the germline V gene as SQVTM and ANQGSEA. There are 13 amino acids in the CDR3, from cysteine to phenylalanine inclusive. Left in the record is the CDR3 DNA by itself, 39 bases read in frame from the first base. TCRbeta CDR3 regions were amplified from genomic DNA using the immunoSEQ Assay, a bias-controlled multiplex PCR. The study's processing was this. The number of nucleated cells in each sample was estimated from the amplification of reference gene primers within the assay. To quantify the absolute abundance of each unique TCRbeta CDR3 rearrangement, sequence reads were collapsed and filtered. For each sample, productive Simpson clonality was calculated as the square root of Simpson's diversity index across productive rearrangements. This is the immuneACCESS table as TCRdb keeps it, with only in-frame sequences that have V and J called. A part of the clones is gone; compared with another copy, unresolved V genes explain less than half, and the rest is unexplained. The V and J calls and clone size were taken over from that table, and D and trimming were inferred from the DNA. The sample contains some 200,000 clones, roughly 90% of them found a single time. The ten most abundant clones make up 0.53% of the sample.

The collaborating institutions used their own protocols to collect whole blood in K2EDTA tubes. For TCRbeta analysis, collaborator samples were shipped as frozen whole blood, as isolated PBMCs, or as DNA extracted from either sample type. This receptor chain uses TRBV29-1 and TRBJ1-1; 7 central nucleotides agree with TRBD1. Sequenced material: peripheral blood. The sequence derives from a man over 45 with acute or convalescent COVID-19. The DNA reads TGCAGCGCCAACAGGGGATTGGGCACTGAAGCTTTCTTT. This gives the protein CSANRGLGTEAFF.